One and the same sample provided the 23 T cell receptor beta chains below, sequenced in a study of post-analysis software for immune sequencing data. Whole-study findings and limits: Patients carried several TRBV segments more frequently than controls did, and TRBV5-6, TRBV5-1 and TRBV20-1 were among them.

Prepared libraries of TCR beta cDNA carried unique molecular identifiers. TCRdb reanalysed the PCR reads using MiXCR and keeps one entry per CDR3 protein. The sample contains a few hundred thousand distinct CDR3 sequences, 35% to 45% of which appear only once. For these receptors, no antigen is known. Specimen: blood. The receptors derive from a girl aged 2-10 years with multiple sclerosis.

The chain uses TRBV6-6 and TRBJ1-6; TRBD1 matches at 8 bases. The germline V gene encodes CDR1 MNHNY and CDR2 SVGAGI (reference sequence). The CDR3 is made up of 16 amino acids. The J segment lost 6 bases and the V segment lost 6 bases, leaving 10 bases of the junction unmatched. The DNA for the CDR3 is TGTGCCAGCAGAATTGACAGGGGAGATTTTAATTCACCCCTCCACTTT. This gives the protein CASRIDRGDFNSPLHF.

The rearrangement links TRBV12-5 to TRBJ2-7, with 8 nucleotides matching TRBD2. The CDR3 sequence is 18 residues long. CDR1 LGHNT and CDR2 FRNRAP come from the germline V gene. V lost 0 bases to trimming and J lost 2 bases; unmatched junction nucleotides: 12. CDR3 nucleotides: TGTGCTAGTGGTTTGGTACCGAACCACGGGAGGGGACCCTACGAGCAGTACTTC. The encoded protein is CASGLVPNHGRGPYEQYF.

V usage is TRBV14 and J usage is TRBJ2-1, with D hard to call. Germline V CDR1 and CDR2: SGHDN, FVKESK. The V gene lost 0 bases and the J gene lost 7 bases, with 7 bases spanning the gap. There are 13 residues in the CDR3. The CDR3 sequence is CASSQDQQNEQFF. CDR3 bases: TGTGCCAGCAGCCAAGATCAACAAAATGAGCAGTTCTTC.

The chain recombines TRBV12-3 or TRBV12-4 with TRBJ1-1; the D is unclear. CDR3 length equals 12 residues. CDR3 sequence (DNA): TGTGCTGTAACCCTTTGGAACACTGAAGCTTTCTTT. Translating it yields CAVTLWNTEAFF.

The rearrangement links TRBV27 to TRBJ2-1, with 8 bases aligning to TRBD2. The germline CDR1 and CDR2 sequences are MNHEY and SMNVEV (reference sequence). This CDR3 has 20 amino acids. The trim removed 9 bases at V and 1 base at J, leaving 23 bases unmatched. The CDR3 sequence is CASSLFVTSGMEGSYNEQFF. The CDR3 region has the DNA TGTGCCAGTTCCCTGTTTGTAACTAGCGGCATGGAGGGGTCCTACAATGAGCAGTTCTTC.

This clonotype has only a few counts. The chain recombines TRBV5-5 with TRBJ2-7, with D perhaps assigned TRBD1 or TRBD2 (5 bases each). Trimming left V 4 bases short and J 5 bases short, with 16 bases between. Per the germline V gene, CDR1 is SGHKS and CDR2 is YYEKEE (reference sequence). The length of the CDR3 is 14 residues. The CDR3 region has the DNA TGTGCCAGCAGCCGCAGGGAGAGGACGGACGAGCAGTACTTC. It encodes CASSRRERTDEQYF.

The chain is built from TRBV21-1 and TRBJ2-4; TRBD2 was called by the table and not checked on the DNA. The J call may be mistaken, given a closer DNA end match to TRBJ2-7. TRBV21-1 is annotated as a pseudogene. There are 16 residues in the CDR3. CDR3 loop: CASSIRGRELCCEQYF. CDR3 nucleotides: TGTGCCAGCAGCATTCGCGGGAGGGAACTTTGTTGCGAGCAGTACTTC.

This clonotype came up a few times. This chain connects TRBV20-1 to TRBJ2-4, with 13 nucleotides matching TRBD2. The DNA end is more similar to TRBJ2-7, so the J call may be wrong. Germline V gene lookup returns CDR1 DFQATT and CDR2 SNEGSKA (reference sequence). The CDR3 has 17 amino acids. The CDR3 here is CSASSTGTSGTPFEQYF. In nucleotides, the CDR3 is TGCAGTGCCAGCTCGACCGGGACTAGCGGGACCCCCTTCGAGCAGTACTTC.

This chain links TRBV6-2 or TRBV6-3 with TRBJ2-1; 7 positions match TRBD2. Per germline, CDR1 MNHEY and CDR2 SVGEGT. V trimming: 6 bases; J trimming: 4 bases; junction bases outside the gene matches: 6. The CDR3 is 14 amino acids. The CDR3 sequence is CASRDVAGYNEQFF. In nucleotides, the CDR3 is TGTGCCAGCAGAGACGTAGCGGGTTACAATGAGCAGTTCTTC.

The CDR3 reads CASSQDRLPGPSSYNEQFF. The CDR3 DNA reads TGCGCCAGCAGCCAAGATAGACTCCCGGGACCCAGCTCCTACAATGAGCAGTTCTTC. The genes are TRBV4-1 and TRBJ2-1, with D perhaps given as TRBD1 or TRBD2 (5 bases each). The CDR3 spans 19 residues. V shed 0 bases and J shed 0 bases, with 18 bases lying between them. Germline-derived CDR1 and CDR2 are MGHRA and YSYEKL.

The J gene is TRBJ2-5, the V gene TRBV15; a weak D match, TRBD2 (6 bases). The CDR3 contains 13 residues. From germline, CDR1 is LNHNV and CDR2 YYDKDF (reference sequence). Trimming shortened V by 4 bases and J by 5 bases, and 11 bases separated the two germline ends. DNA of the CDR3: TGTGCCACCAGCACGGGAGTTTCGGAGACCCAGTACTTC. Residues: CATSTGVSETQYF.

This clonotype was picked up one time. The chain couples TRBV20-1 to TRBJ1-2; 9 bases are shared with TRBD1. Germline trimming cut 5 bases from V and 4 bases from J; bases unmatched to any gene: 5. This CDR3 is built from 13 residues. In germline, CDR1 is DFQATT, CDR2 SNEGSKA (reference sequence). The CDR3 region is CSAPDRGGYGYTF. The CDR3 DNA reads TGCAGTGCTCCGGACAGGGGTGGCTATGGCTACACCTTC.

This clonotype was observed at least ten times. V usage is TRBV6-2 or TRBV6-3 and J usage is TRBJ1-2, with no clear D. The germline V and J ends were trimmed by 7 bases and 6 bases, with 9 bases remaining between them. The CDR3 loop spans 11 amino acids. Germline values: CDR1 MNHEY, CDR2 SVGEGT. The CDR3 sequence: CASTHGDGYTF. The CDR3 region has the DNA TGTGCCAGCACCCATGGCGATGGCTACACCTTC.

The gene calls are TRBV10-2 and TRBJ2-3, with no clear D. The germline V gene encodes CDR1 WSHSY and CDR2 SAAADI. The CDR3 has 15 amino acids. The V end lost 8 bases, the J end lost 0 bases, and 15 bases lay between the germline ends. CDR3 region: CASGRDGLSTDTQYF. The CDR3, as DNA: TGCGCCAGCGGCCGAGACGGGCTGAGCACAGATACGCAGTATTTT.

The table lists this clonotype with a few counts. The V call is TRBV5-1, the J call TRBJ2-1, with TRBD2 identical over 10 bases. Germline lookup yields CDR1 SGHRS and CDR2 YFSETQ. Trimming at V came to 4 bases and at J to 6 bases, leaving 4 bases not matched to a gene. The CDR3 sequence is 14 residues long. The CDR3 DNA is TGCGCCAGCAGCCGTAGCGGGGGGACCAATGAGCAGTTCTTC. This encodes CASSRSGGTNEQFF.

The CDR3 nucleotides read TGTGCCAGCAGCGTAGGGGGGGTGAGCTCCTACAATGAGCAGTTCTTC. As protein: CASSVGGVSSYNEQFF. V and J are TRBV9 and TRBJ2-1; possible D gene TRBD2, 6 bases. Per germline, CDR1 SGDLS and CDR2 YYNGEE. The CDR3 is 16 residues long. V dropped 0 bases and J dropped 0 bases, with 10 bases sitting between them.

This clonotype was picked up a small number of times. CDR3 residues: CASSRPRGAYEQYF. The CDR3 DNA reads as TGTGCCAGCAGCCGACCAAGGGGTGCTTACGAGCAGTACTTC. The chain employs TRBV7-9 and TRBJ2-7; possible D gene TRBD1, 5 bases. The CDR3 runs to 14 residues. Trimming took off 5 bases at V and 4 bases at J, with 15 bases between the two ends. Germline values: CDR1 SEHNR, CDR2 FQNEAQ (reference sequence).

This chain links TRBV2 with TRBJ1-2, with D possibly matching TRBD1 (5 bases). Germline V lookup: CDR1 SNHLY, CDR2 FYNNEI. V was clipped by 4 bases and J by 5 bases, with 11 bases between them. This CDR3 region has 13 residues. This chain's CDR3 is CASSVRQLYGYTF. CDR3 sequence (DNA): TGTGCCAGCAGTGTAAGACAGCTGTATGGCTACACCTTC.

The V and J genes are TRBV7-2 and TRBJ1-5; no firm D call. The CDR3 spans 13 residues. V was pared by 1 base and J by 7 bases, with 8 bases between. The germline gives CDR1 SGHTA, CDR2 FQGNSA. The CDR3 loop is CASSLGLDQPQHF. In DNA form, the CDR3 reads TGTGCCAGCAGCTTAGGGTTGGACCAGCCCCAGCATTTT.

This clonotype was counted between two and nine times. The chain combines TRBV20-1 with TRBJ2-3, with 9 bases aligning to TRBD2. V dropped 3 bases and J dropped 0; count of bases not matched to a gene: 1. Germline V gene lookup returns CDR1 DFQATT and CDR2 SNEGSKA (reference sequence). The CDR3 is made up of 14 amino acids. CDR3 nucleotide sequence: TGCAGTGCTAGGCGGGGGGGGAGCACAGATACGCAGTATTTT. Its protein product is CSARRGGSTDTQYF.

The chain employs TRBV29-1 and TRBJ2-3; 7 bases line up with TRBD2. Trimming cost V 6 bases and J 0 bases; bases outside gene matches: 9. This CDR3 has 15 amino acids. Germline loops: CDR1 SQVTM, CDR2 ANQGSEA. CDR3 nucleotides: TGCAGCGTAAACGGACTAGGCCTAAGCACAGATACGCAGTATTTT. Its protein product is CSVNGLGLSTDTQYF.

The sample holds a few counts of this clonotype. This chain links TRBV4-1 with TRBJ2-2; D gene uncertain. V lost 1 base to trimming and J lost 4 bases, with 13 bases between them. CDR1 and CDR2 from the germline V gene are MGHRA and YSYEKL. The length of the CDR3 is 16 residues. CDR3: CASSQAVALGTGELFF. The CDR3 coding sequence is TGCGCCAGCAGCCAAGCGGTGGCCTTGGGCACCGGGGAGCTGTTTTTT.

This clonotype has only a few counts. A junction boundary mismatches the germline segment, possibly from a read error. The J gene is TRBJ2-1, the V gene TRBV6-2 or TRBV6-3, with D maybe TRBD1 (5 bases). CDR1 is MNHEY and CDR2 is SVGEGT in the germline V gene. This CDR3 spans 15 amino acids. CDR3 residues: CAGSVLKGPYNEQFF. As DNA, the CDR3 is TGTGCCGGCAGTGTACTTAAGGGGCCCTACAATGAGCAGTTCTTC.